The TCR beta chain under discussion was sequenced for a study of chemoradiotherapy in HPV16-positive cancers. Repeated repertoire sampling spanned the course of chemoradiotherapy. The CDR3 length is 15 residues. CDR1 is MNHEY and CDR2 is SVGAGI in the germline V gene. With V trimmed by 6 bases and J by 6 bases, 13 bases remained unmatched. Data came from immunoSEQ multiplex PCR; TCRdb stores just in-frame clones and leaves some out. The data show about 9,200 clones, approximately 72% seen once. The sample holds a few counts of this clone. The receptor was derived from a human donor with HPV-associated anogenital cancer. This rearrangement joins TRBV6-5 to TRBJ1-1, with TRBD1 matching over 7 bases. This specimen was tumor tissue, taken from a patient who underwent chemoradiotherapy. CDR3 sequence: CASRSQGRTGPEAFF. The CDR3 bases are TGTGCCAGCAGATCACAGGGGCGGACGGGCCCTGAAGCTTTCTTT.